This is a list of T cell receptor beta chains from one sample in a study of identifying expanded T cells in peripheral blood. The assay was immunoSEQ multiplex PCR, and TCRdb's table has in-frame clones only and misses some. The table records tens of thousands of clones, 88% of them present only once. Input material: blood. All receptors come from a person aged 18-70 years in good health. CDR3s include the opening cysteine and the closing phenylalanine or tryptophan. The order of the fields is clone size, V gene, D gene, J gene, CDR3 protein, CDR3 DNA. A D gene is named only where the DNA matches it firmly. Not all rows give a size; the values are once, few, many and, for expanded clones, a class.

abundance: few
v_gene: TRBV5-6
d_gene: TRBD2
j_gene: TRBJ2-2
CDR3aa: CASSLRIAGGNTGELFF
CDR3nt: TGTGCCAGCAGCTTGAGGATAGCGGGGGGCAACACCGGGGAGCTGTTTTTT

abundance: .
v_gene: TRBV29-1
d_gene: .
j_gene: TRBJ1-4
CDR3aa: CSVFSGNEKLFF
CDR3nt: TGCAGCGTTTTTTCCGGTAATGAAAAACTGTTTTTT

abundance: once
v_gene: TRBV20-1
d_gene: .
j_gene: TRBJ2-7
CDR3aa: CSAEGNYEQYF
CDR3nt: TGCAGTGCTGAGGGGAACTACGAGCAGTACTTC

abundance: once
v_gene: TRBV9
d_gene: .
j_gene: TRBJ1-1
CDR3aa: CASSGPGDRLAFF
CDR3nt: TGTGCCAGCAGCGGACCAGGGGATCGGTTGGCTTTCTTT

abundance: .
v_gene: TRBV28
d_gene: .
j_gene: TRBJ2-1
CDR3aa: CASSPPDYQISYNEQFF
CDR3nt: TGTGCCAGCAGTCCGCCGGACTACCAGATCTCCTACAATGAGCAGTTCTTC

abundance: .
v_gene: TRBV6-5
d_gene: TRBD1
j_gene: TRBJ1-1
CDR3aa: CASSYTGVAEAFF
CDR3nt: TGTGCCAGCAGTTATACAGGGGTGGCTGAAGCTTTCTTT

abundance: .
v_gene: TRBV11-1
d_gene: .
j_gene: TRBJ1-1
CDR3aa: CASSFVGTEAFF
CDR3nt: TGTGCCAGCAGCTTTGTGGGGACTGAAGCTTTCTTT

abundance: once
v_gene: TRBV19
d_gene: .
j_gene: TRBJ2-1
CDR3aa: CASAGRHLAGEQFF
CDR3nt: TGTGCCAGTGCCGGGAGACACTTGGCAGGGGAGCAGTTCTTC

abundance: .
v_gene: TRBV29-1
d_gene: .
j_gene: TRBJ2-2
CDR3aa: CSVEGPPNTGELFF
CDR3nt: TGCAGCGTTGAGGGGCCCCCGAACACCGGGGAGCTGTTTTTT

abundance: .
v_gene: TRBV7-8
d_gene: TRBD2
j_gene: TRBJ2-2
CDR3aa: CASSLMASGGRYSVVTGELFF
CDR3nt: TGTGCCAGCAGCTTGATGGCTAGCGGGGGGAGGTATAGCGTAGTCACCGGGGAGCTGTTTTTT

abundance: few
v_gene: TRBV2
d_gene: .
j_gene: TRBJ2-1
CDR3aa: CVLGRQNYNEQFF
CDR3nt: TGTGTACTCGGCAGGCAAAACTACAATGAGCAGTTCTTC

abundance: .
v_gene: TRBV28
d_gene: .
j_gene: TRBJ1-6
CDR3aa: CASWGIRDSPLHF
CDR3nt: TGTGCCAGCTGGGGAATTAGGGATTCACCCCTCCACTTT

abundance: few
v_gene: TRBV7-2
d_gene: .
j_gene: TRBJ2-2
CDR3aa: CASSPNRAGTGELFF
CDR3nt: TGTGCCAGCAGCCCGAATCGGGCCGGGACCGGGGAGCTGTTTTTT

abundance: .
v_gene: TRBV5-6
d_gene: .
j_gene: TRBJ1-1
CDR3aa: CASSLDLANTEAFF
CDR3nt: TGTGCCAGCAGCTTGGATTTGGCGAACACTGAAGCTTTCTTT

abundance: .
v_gene: TRBV30
d_gene: .
j_gene: TRBJ1-6
CDR3aa: CAWSVPDWGNSPLHF
CDR3nt: TGTGCCTGGAGTGTACCGGACTGGGGAAATTCACCCCTCCACTTT

abundance: .
v_gene: TRBV4-3
d_gene: .
j_gene: TRBJ2-1
CDR3aa: CASSHDNQNEQFF
CDR3nt: TGCGCCAGCAGCCACGATAATCAGAATGAGCAGTTCTTC

abundance: .
v_gene: TRBV5-1
d_gene: TRBD2
j_gene: TRBJ2-5
CDR3aa: CASSWQTSLQETQYF
CDR3nt: TGCGCCAGCAGCTGGCAGACTAGCCTACAAGAGACCCAGTACTTC

abundance: .
v_gene: TRBV7-9
d_gene: TRBD2
j_gene: TRBJ2-1
CDR3aa: CASSHRLAGNEQFF
CDR3nt: TGTGCCAGCAGCCACAGACTAGCGGGGAATGAGCAGTTCTTC

abundance: .
v_gene: TRBV5-1
d_gene: .
j_gene: TRBJ2-6
CDR3aa: CASSLGTSGANVLTF
CDR3nt: TGCGCCAGCAGCTTGGGTACCTCTGGGGCCAACGTCCTGACTTTC

abundance: .
v_gene: TRBV19
d_gene: .
j_gene: TRBJ1-2
CDR3aa: CAINNWPQDGYTF
CDR3nt: TGTGCCATCAACAACTGGCCCCAGGATGGCTACACCTTC

abundance: once
v_gene: TRBV20-1
d_gene: .
j_gene: TRBJ2-7
CDR3aa: CSPGLPLEQYF
CDR3nt: TGCAGTCCCGGCTTACCCCTTGAGCAGTACTTC

abundance: .
v_gene: TRBV9
d_gene: .
j_gene: TRBJ1-4
CDR3aa: CASSAGTYEKLFF
CDR3nt: TGTGCCAGCAGCGCTGGGACGTATGAAAAACTGTTTTTT

abundance: few
v_gene: TRBV10-3
d_gene: .
j_gene: TRBJ2-7
CDR3aa: CAISEGGSYEQYF
CDR3nt: TGTGCCATCAGTGAGGGGGGCTCCTACGAGCAGTACTTC

abundance: .
v_gene: TRBV2
d_gene: .
j_gene: TRBJ1-2
CDR3aa: CASTSVWENYGYTF
CDR3nt: TGTGCCAGCACCTCAGTTTGGGAAAACTATGGCTACACCTTC

abundance: .
v_gene: TRBV10-3
d_gene: .
j_gene: TRBJ1-6
CDR3aa: CAISRENNSPLHF
CDR3nt: TGTGCCATCAGTCGGGAAAATAATTCACCCCTCCACTTT

abundance: .
v_gene: TRBV4-3
d_gene: .
j_gene: TRBJ2-7
CDR3aa: CASSQGGLRGYEQYF
CDR3nt: TGCGCCAGCAGCCAAGGGGGGCTGAGGGGGTACGAGCAGTACTTC

abundance: .
v_gene: TRBV5-1
d_gene: TRBD1
j_gene: TRBJ1-1
CDR3aa: CASSSSGTGGSWVKAFF
CDR3nt: TGCGCCAGCAGCTCGTCCGGGACAGGGGGAAGTTGGGTGAAAGCTTTCTTT

abundance: .
v_gene: TRBV4-2
d_gene: .
j_gene: TRBJ1-5
CDR3aa: CASSQDGVVSNQPQHF
CDR3nt: TGTGCCAGCAGCCAAGATGGAGTGGTCAGCAATCAGCCCCAGCATTTT

abundance: .
v_gene: TRBV6-6
d_gene: .
j_gene: TRBJ2-7
CDR3aa: CASRQSEQYF
CDR3nt: TGTGCCAGTCGACAGTCAGAGCAGTACTTC

abundance: .
v_gene: TRBV5-1
d_gene: .
j_gene: TRBJ2-5
CDR3aa: CASSLSIGGAEETQYF
CDR3nt: TGCGCCAGCAGCTTGTCAATTGGGGGGGCGGAGGAGACCCAGTACTTC

abundance: .
v_gene: TRBV6-1
d_gene: .
j_gene: TRBJ1-1
CDR3aa: CASRGDGHTEAFF
CDR3nt: TGTGCCAGCAGGGGGGACGGTCACACTGAAGCTTTCTTT

abundance: .
v_gene: TRBV6-5
d_gene: .
j_gene: TRBJ1-3
CDR3aa: CASSRSKASGNTIYF
CDR3nt: TGTGCCAGCAGTCGTAGTAAGGCCTCTGGAAACACCATATATTTT

abundance: once
v_gene: TRBV4-3
d_gene: .
j_gene: TRBJ2-5
CDR3aa: CASSQDPGPETQYF
CDR3nt: TGCGCCAGCAGCCAAGATCCTGGCCCAGAGACCCAGTACTTC